This TCR beta chain was sequenced for a study of early T cells in non-severe SARS-CoV-2 infection. Background on the study: Alpha and beta chains were unpaired, from unsorted whole-blood bulk RNA. General study findings and limits: CD4 and private specificities were missed by VDJdb matching, which favored anti-spike CD8 responses.

This clonotype was counted at least ten times. What it recognizes is unknown. CDR3 size: 14 residues. Germline V gene lookup returns CDR1 ENHRY and CDR2 SYGVKD. Trimming took 0 bases from V and 8 from J, leaving 13 bases between them. Molecules of cDNA were individually given unique molecular identifiers that were attached to them. TCRdb ran MiXCR on the 5' RACE reads and lists one entry per CDR3 protein. The sample yields roughly 48,000 distinct CDR3 sequences, roughly 5.3% seen once. The origin of this receptor is an adult who was a healthcare worker with PCR-confirmed SARS-CoV-2 infection or an uninfected control (not recorded which). This rearrangement joins TRBV10-3 to TRBJ1-1; perhaps TRBD1 as D (5 bases). The sequenced sample consisted of whole blood. CDR3 sequence (DNA): TGTGCCATCAGTGAGTCGGCTCTGGGGCAAGAAGCTTTCTTT. Its protein is CAISESALGQEAFF.